Sequencing of this TCR beta chain was carried out in a study of shared clonotypes between healthy human individuals. Findings and caveats of the study: Clonotype sharing across a few donors was observed for approximately 5% of naive CD4 clonotypes. Sorted-subset sequencing, rarefaction showed, was incomplete despite large depth.

The germline gives CDR1 SGHRS, CDR2 YFSETQ. The CDR3 totals 20 residues. V was clipped by 2 bases and J by 0 bases, with 26 bases between them. Details on this clone: Its target is unknown.

Here immunoSEQ multiplex PCR was the method, and the copy in TCRdb shows in-frame clones only, minus some. The table records fewer than 400,000 clones, approximately 74% of them present only once. The material sequenced was memory CD4+ T cells sorted from blood. Subset noted: CD45RA-negative fraction. J is TRBJ1-1 and V is TRBV5-1; D might be TRBD1 (6 bases). This clonotype was sampled from a man aged 25 to 40 in good health. The CDR3 here is CASSLRARTIRQGMNTEAFF. The CDR3 DNA reads as TGCGCCAGCAGCTTAAGAGCGCGGACGATTCGGCAGGGGATGAACACTGAAGCTTTCTTT.